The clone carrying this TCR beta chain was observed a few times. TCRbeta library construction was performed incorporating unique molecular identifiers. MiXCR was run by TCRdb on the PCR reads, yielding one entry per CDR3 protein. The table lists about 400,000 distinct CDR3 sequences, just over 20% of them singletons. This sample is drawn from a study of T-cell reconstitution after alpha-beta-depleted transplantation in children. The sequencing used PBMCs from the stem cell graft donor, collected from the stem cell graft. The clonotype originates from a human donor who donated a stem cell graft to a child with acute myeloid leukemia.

The CDR3 DNA reads TGTGCCAGCAGCAACCCCCGGGACACTGACGGCTACGAGCAGTACTTC. It yields the protein CASSNPRDTDGYEQYF. The chain recombines TRBV5-6 with TRBJ2-7, with D tentatively TRBD1 (6 bases). Trimming removed 4 bases at V and 3 bases at J, with 20 bases between. The CDR3 covers 16 residues. Looked up from germline, CDR1 is SGHDT and CDR2 is YYEEEE.